This T cell receptor beta chain was documented in a study of shared clonotypes between healthy human individuals. Study background: Plates per donor: three CD4 naive, three CD4 memory, two CD8 naive, one CD8 memory.

About this clone itself: The antigen is not known.

Negatively enriched CD4+ T cells were divided by CD45RA into naive and memory. This CDR3 is 16 amino acids long. CDR1 and CDR2 from the germline V gene are SGHAT and FQNNGV. Trimming stripped 0 bases from V and 1 base from J, with 7 bases between. The table came from immunoSEQ multiplex PCR; TCRdb's copy has only in-frame clones and leaves some out. The sample includes about 2.3 million clones, 90% to 95% of them seen just once. Study results and caveats: Naive subsets tended to show greater estimated richness than memory subsets. The small donor group covered limited genetic and exposure diversity.

The specimen was naive CD4+ T cells from PBMCs. The subset is: CD45RA+ positively selected. This TCR was sampled from a man between 18 and 29 years old in good health. Some clones in this sample may be carry-over from other donors' samples. The rearrangement uses TRBV11-2 and TRBJ2-6; unclear D gene. CDR3 sequence reads: CASSLEVPSGANVLTF. The CDR3 nucleotides are TGTGCCAGCAGCTTAGAAGTCCCGTCTGGGGCCAACGTCCTGACTTTC.